These T cell receptor beta chains were read from a single sample in a study of shared clonotypes between healthy human individuals. TCRdb's copy holds only in-frame clones and misses some; the assay was immunoSEQ multiplex PCR. The sample records around 2.1 million clones, roughly 91% being singletons. The sample taken for sequencing was naive CD8+ T cells from PBMCs. The receptors were gathered from a man aged 18 to 35 in good health. Some clones in this sample may be carry-over from other donors' samples. The CDR3 runs from the conserved cysteine through the conserved F or W. Each record gives: J gene, V gene, D gene, clone size, CDR3 protein, CDR3 DNA. The D gene is left open where the match is weak. Not all rows give a size; the values are once, few, many and, for expanded clones, a class.

j_call: TRBJ1-5; v_call: TRBV6-1; d_call: .; clone_size: .; cdr3_aa: CASSSSQGQPQHF; cdr3_nt: TGTGCCAGCAGTAGTTCCCAGGGTCAGCCCCAGCATTTT
j_call: TRBJ2-7; v_call: TRBV27; d_call: .; clone_size: .; cdr3_aa: CASSPDKGSYEQYF; cdr3_nt: TGTGCCAGCAGCCCGGACAAGGGGAGCTACGAGCAGTACTTC
j_call: TRBJ2-2; v_call: TRBV10-1; d_call: TRBD2; clone_size: few; cdr3_aa: CASSEGLANTGELFF; cdr3_nt: TGCGCCAGCAGCGAGGGACTAGCGAACACCGGGGAGCTGTTTTTT
j_call: TRBJ2-7; v_call: TRBV27; d_call: .; clone_size: .; cdr3_aa: CASSLSPGNYEQYF; cdr3_nt: TGTGCCAGCAGTTTATCGCCAGGGAACTACGAGCAGTACTTC
j_call: TRBJ2-2; v_call: TRBV6-4; d_call: TRBD1; clone_size: .; cdr3_aa: CASRDREGTGELFF; cdr3_nt: TGTGCCAGCCGGGACAGGGAAGGCACCGGGGAGCTGTTTTTT
j_call: TRBJ2-1; v_call: TRBV6-5; d_call: TRBD2; clone_size: .; cdr3_aa: CASSYSVSSGRISVF; cdr3_nt: TGTGCCAGCAGTTACTCGGTATCTAGCGGGAGAATTTCGGTCTTC
j_call: TRBJ2-3; v_call: TRBV2; d_call: TRBD1; clone_size: .; cdr3_aa: CARGYRDREGQAPSTDTQYF; cdr3_nt: TGTGCCAGGGGGTACCGGGACAGGGAAGGCCAGGCCCCTAGCACAGATACGCAGTATTTT
j_call: TRBJ1-5; v_call: TRBV28; d_call: .; clone_size: .; cdr3_aa: CASSFYWQSNQSQHF; cdr3_nt: TGTGCCAGCAGTTTCTATTGGCAGAGCAATCAGTCCCAGCATTTT
j_call: TRBJ2-3; v_call: TRBV12-2; d_call: .; clone_size: .; cdr3_aa: CASRSRSDTQYF; cdr3_nt: TGTGCAAGTCGCTCACGCTCAGATACGCAGTATTTT
j_call: TRBJ2-3; v_call: TRBV25-1; d_call: .; clone_size: .; cdr3_aa: CASSYQEGPTDTQYF; cdr3_nt: TGTGCCAGCAGTTACCAGGAAGGGCCCACAGATACGCAGTATTTT
j_call: TRBJ2-7; v_call: TRBV4-1; d_call: .; clone_size: .; cdr3_aa: CASSQEGGRAHEQYF; cdr3_nt: TGCGCCAGCAGCCAAGAAGGGGGGAGGGCCCACGAGCAGTACTTC
j_call: TRBJ2-3; v_call: TRBV7-9; d_call: .; clone_size: once; cdr3_aa: CASSLSEGEVDTQYF; cdr3_nt: TGTGCCAGCAGCTTATCGGAGGGGGAGGTAGATACGCAGTATTTT
j_call: TRBJ2-3; v_call: TRBV1; d_call: .; clone_size: .; cdr3_aa: CTSSLETGWDSTDTQYF; cdr3_nt: TGCACCAGCAGCCTAGAAACGGGTTGGGATAGCACAGATACGCAGTATTTT
j_call: TRBJ1-1; v_call: TRBV4-3; d_call: .; clone_size: once; cdr3_aa: CASSRAVEGPLNTEAFF; cdr3_nt: TGCGCCAGCAGCCGAGCGGTAGAGGGACCCTTGAACACTGAAGCTTTCTTT
j_call: TRBJ1-1; v_call: TRBV28; d_call: .; clone_size: .; cdr3_aa: CASSSRADMNTEAFF; cdr3_nt: TGTGCCAGCAGTTCTCGGGCAGACATGAACACTGAAGCTTTCTTT
j_call: TRBJ1-6; v_call: TRBV28; d_call: .; clone_size: .; cdr3_aa: CASSGRTFYNSPLHF; cdr3_nt: TGTGCCAGCAGTGGAAGGACATTCTATAATTCACCCCTCCACTTT
j_call: TRBJ1-4; v_call: TRBV19; d_call: .; clone_size: .; cdr3_aa: CASSIGSGVDSTNEKLFF; cdr3_nt: TGTGCCAGTAGTATAGGGAGCGGAGTAGATTCAACTAATGAAAAACTGTTTTTT
j_call: TRBJ2-7; v_call: TRBV5-6; d_call: .; clone_size: .; cdr3_aa: CASSYPAGLNYEQYF; cdr3_nt: TGTGCCAGCAGCTATCCCGCAGGGCTAAACTACGAGCAGTACTTC
j_call: TRBJ1-4; v_call: TRBV28; d_call: .; clone_size: .; cdr3_aa: CASSPAGDGSATNEKLFF; cdr3_nt: TGTGCCAGCAGTCCCGCTGGGGACGGATCCGCAACTAATGAAAAACTGTTTTTT
j_call: TRBJ2-5; v_call: TRBV4-1; d_call: TRBD2; clone_size: .; cdr3_aa: CASSLTGGPRRDQYF; cdr3_nt: TGCGCCAGCAGCCTGACGGGGGGGCCCCGGAGGGACCAGTACTTC
j_call: TRBJ2-5; v_call: TRBV7-9; d_call: .; clone_size: .; cdr3_aa: CASSPVLGGQETQYF; cdr3_nt: TGTGCCAGCAGCCCCGTGTTGGGGGGCCAAGAGACCCAGTACTTC
j_call: TRBJ2-7; v_call: TRBV7-9; d_call: .; clone_size: .; cdr3_aa: CASSQENEQYF; cdr3_nt: TGTGCCAGCAGCCAAGAAAACGAGCAGTACTTC
j_call: TRBJ2-5; v_call: TRBV5-6; d_call: .; clone_size: .; cdr3_aa: CASSPDRTQETQYF; cdr3_nt: TGTGCCAGCAGCCCAGACAGAACTCAAGAGACCCAGTACTTC
j_call: TRBJ1-1; v_call: TRBV29-1; d_call: .; clone_size: .; cdr3_aa: CSVQGGFTTEAFF; cdr3_nt: TGCAGCGTTCAAGGTGGTTTTACCACTGAAGCTTTCTTT